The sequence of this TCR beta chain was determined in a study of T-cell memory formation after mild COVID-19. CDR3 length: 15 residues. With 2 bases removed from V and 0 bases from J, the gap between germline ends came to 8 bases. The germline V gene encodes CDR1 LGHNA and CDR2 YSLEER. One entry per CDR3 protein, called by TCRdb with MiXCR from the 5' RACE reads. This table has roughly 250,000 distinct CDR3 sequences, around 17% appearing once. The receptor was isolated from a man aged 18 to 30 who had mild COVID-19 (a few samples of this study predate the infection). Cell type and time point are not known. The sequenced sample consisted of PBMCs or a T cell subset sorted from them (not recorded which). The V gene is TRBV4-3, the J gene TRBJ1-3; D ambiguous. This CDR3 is CASSQWQHSGNTIYF. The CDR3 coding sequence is TGCGCCAGCAGCCAATGGCAGCACTCTGGAAACACCATATATTTT.